The rows below give T cell receptor beta chains drawn from one sample of a study of blood T cell repertoires in COVID-19. Repertoires were generated with immunoSEQ multiplex PCR, while TCRdb's copy carries only in-frame clones and drops some. Among approximately 51,000 clones listed, 87% were seen once. Sequenced input: peripheral blood. The receptor source for this set is an elderly woman with COVID-19, enrolled during active disease. Each CDR3 is given with its conserved first and last residue. The order of the fields is V gene, D gene, J gene, clone size, CDR3 protein, CDR3 DNA. D genes are given only for firm matches. Part of the rows lack a size; the others show once, few, many or a class for expanded clones.

TRBV2	.	TRBJ1-5	.	CASRVEGNQPQHF	TGTGCCAGCAGGGTTGAGGGCAATCAGCCCCAGCATTTT
TRBV2	.	TRBJ1-6	few	CASRSREGNSPLHF	TGTGCCAGCAGATCCCGGGAGGGGAATTCACCCCTCCACTTT
TRBV19	TRBD1	TRBJ1-4	.	CASGRTGKGERGEKLFF	TGTGCCAGCGGAAGGACAGGGAAGGGGGAGCGCGGTGAAAAACTGTTTTTT
TRBV19	TRBD2	TRBJ2-1	.	CASTSLGSGRDNEQFF	TGTGCCAGTACCTCGCTGGGGAGCGGGAGGGACAATGAGCAGTTCTTC
TRBV5-1	TRBD2	TRBJ2-4	.	CASSLAGGQGTKNIQYF	TGCGCCAGCAGCTTAGCGGGAGGGCAAGGGACCAAAAACATTCAGTACTTC
TRBV29-1	TRBD1	TRBJ2-7	.	CSVGQGRVEQYF	TGCAGCGTTGGACAGGGTAGAGTCGAGCAGTACTTC
TRBV9	TRBD2	TRBJ2-3	.	CASSALGLAVGTDTQYF	TGTGCCAGCAGCGCTTTGGGACTAGCAGTCGGTACAGATACGCAGTATTTT
TRBV19	.	TRBJ1-5	.	CASSPLDSNQPQHF	TGTGCCAGTAGTCCCCTGGACAGTAATCAGCCCCAGCATTTT
TRBV29-1	TRBD1	TRBJ1-2	.	CSVEVQGKPYGYTF	TGCAGCGTTGAGGTACAGGGGAAACCTTATGGCTACACCTTC
TRBV3-1/TRBV3-2	TRBD2	TRBJ2-7	once	CASSPTSGPYEQYF	TGTGCCAGCAGCCCCACTAGCGGACCCTACGAGCAGTACTTC